The clone carrying this T cell receptor (beta chain) occurred once. Its antigen is still unknown. This sample is part of a study of T cell repertoires in ileal Crohn's disease. As for the study in general: Surgery for a complication: stricturing in about 60%, penetrating in approximately 40%. Study results and limitations: Every patient over 26.8% clonality showed endoscopic recurrence. Endoscopy was done a median about seven months after surgery.

Around 490 nanograms of biopsy DNA per sample underwent TCRB immunosequencing. Profiled with immunoSEQ multiplex PCR; TCRdb holds only in-frame clones, not every one. The sample records some 10,000 clones, approximately 80% being singletons. The ends were cut back, 5 bases at V and 6 bases at J, with 13 bases in the middle. This CDR3 region has 13 residues. Germline V lookup: CDR1 MNHEY, CDR2 SVGAGI. Time point noted: neoterminal ileum biopsy at postoperative endoscopy, about 6 months after surgery. This chain uses TRBV6-5 with TRBJ1-1; weak D call: TRBD1 (5 bases). What was sequenced was ileal tissue. This sequence was found in an adult with Crohn's disease. The CDR3 DNA reads TGTGCCAGCAGTCGACCGGGACTGCCTGAAGCTTTCTTT. Translated, it gives CASSRPGLPEAFF.